The 4 T cell receptor beta chains in this list originate from one sample, sequenced in a study of T cells in Graves' hyperthyroidism and ophthalmopathy (dated by TCRdb to between 2018 and 2021). Libraries were made using multiplex PCR. Sequenced using an Illumina HiSeq 2000. TCR beta CDR3 regions were amplified from RNA transcripts. The TCR CDR3 was subjected to a first round of RT-PCR using the HTBI primer set and the Qiagen OneStep RT-PCR kit. In-frame beta chains were kept once TCRdb had trimmed the public reads at Q25 with fastp and called clones with MiXCR. Here each entry gathers all rows of one CDR3 protein and keeps the most common genes and DNA. The sample data list 450,000 to 550,000 distinct CDR3 sequences, and 24% of these were observed just once. The top ten constitute approximately 11% of the sample. The sequenced sample was blood. The receptors were gathered from a woman aged 25 to 39 with Graves' ophthalmopathy.

This clonotype was seen ten or more times. The V gene is TRBV6-1, the J gene TRBJ2-7; D perhaps matches TRBD2 (7 bases). Germline loops: CDR1 MNHNS, CDR2 SASEGT. V was trimmed by 6 bases and J by 4 bases, leaving 16 bases between them. The CDR3 sequence is 14 residues long. The CDR3 bases are TGTGCCAGCAGAGTGGGGGGGGCTTTTTACGAGCAGTACTTC. This codes for CASRVGGAFYEQYF.

This clonotype was seen a handful of times. V gene TRBV11-1 combines with J gene TRBJ2-3; TRBD2 agrees at 9 bases. This CDR3 region has 17 residues. Germline V gives CDR1 SGHAT, CDR2 FQDESV (reference sequence). J lost 5 bases, V lost 5 bases, and 14 bases had no gene match. CDR3 sequence (DNA): TGTGCCAGCAGCCTCGACTGGGCGGGGGGGCATTTAGATACGCAGTATTTT. Protein sequence: CASSLDWAGGHLDTQYF.

As concerns this clonotype: This may be a read error, as it is one base from a much larger clone. This sequence joins TRBV28 and TRBJ1-2; weak D call: TRBD1 (5 bases). There are 10 residues in the CDR3. CDR1 is MDHEN and CDR2 is SYDVKM in the germline V gene. The CDR3, as DNA: TGTGGCAGCAAGGGGTATGGCTACACCTTC. It encodes CGSKGYGYTF.

This chain uses TRBV4-2 with TRBJ2-7; 7 nucleotides match TRBD1. Per germline, CDR1 LGHNA and CDR2 YNFKEQ. J was trimmed by 4 bases and V by 1 base; bases with no gene match: 13. CDR3 size: 17 residues. The CDR3 nucleotides read TGTGCCAGCAGCCAAGCTTTCGTTCGAGGGGGCGCATACGAGCAGTACTTC. As protein: CASSQAFVRGGAYEQYF.